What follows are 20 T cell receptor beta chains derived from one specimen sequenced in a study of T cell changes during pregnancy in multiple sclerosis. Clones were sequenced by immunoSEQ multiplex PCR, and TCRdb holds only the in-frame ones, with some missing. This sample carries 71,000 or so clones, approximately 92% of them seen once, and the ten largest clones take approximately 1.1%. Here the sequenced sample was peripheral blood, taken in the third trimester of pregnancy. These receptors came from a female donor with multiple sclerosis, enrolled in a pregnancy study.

Written as DNA, the CDR3 is TGTGCCAGCAGCGTAAATTTGGGACTAGCGGATACGATAGGGCTACGCAATGAGCAGTTCTTC. It specifies CASSVNLGLADTIGLRNEQFF. V usage is TRBV9 and J usage is TRBJ2-1; 11 bases match TRBD2. The trim removed 1 base at V and 6 bases at J, leaving 21 bases unmatched. The CDR3 spans 21 residues. Germline CDR1 and CDR2: SGDLS and YYNGEE.

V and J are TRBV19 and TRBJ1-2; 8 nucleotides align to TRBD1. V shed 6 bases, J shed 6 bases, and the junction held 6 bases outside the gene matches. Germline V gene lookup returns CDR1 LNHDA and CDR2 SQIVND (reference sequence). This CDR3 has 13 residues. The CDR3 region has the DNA TGTGCCAGTAGGGTGGACAGGGCCCATGGCTACACCTTC. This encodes CASRVDRAHGYTF.

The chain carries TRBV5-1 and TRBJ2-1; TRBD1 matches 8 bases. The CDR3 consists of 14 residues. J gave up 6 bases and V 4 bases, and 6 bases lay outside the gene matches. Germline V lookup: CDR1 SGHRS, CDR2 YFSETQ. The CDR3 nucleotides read TGCGCCAGCAGCCAGGACAGGGACCGCAATGAGCAGTTCTTC. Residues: CASSQDRDRNEQFF. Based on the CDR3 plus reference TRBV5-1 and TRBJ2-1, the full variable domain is KAGVTQTPRYLIKTRGQQVTLSCSPISGHRSVSWYQQTPGQGLQFLFEYFSETQRNKGNFPGRFSGRQFSNSRSEMNVSTLELGDSALYLCASSQDRDRNEQFFGPGTRLTVL.

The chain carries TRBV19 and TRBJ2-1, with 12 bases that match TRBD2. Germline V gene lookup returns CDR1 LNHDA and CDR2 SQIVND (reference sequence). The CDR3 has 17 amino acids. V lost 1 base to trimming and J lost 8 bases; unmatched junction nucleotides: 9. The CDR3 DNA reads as TGTGCCAGTAGTATAGGACTAGCGGGGGAAATAGGGGATGAGCAGTTCTTC. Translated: CASSIGLAGEIGDEQFF.

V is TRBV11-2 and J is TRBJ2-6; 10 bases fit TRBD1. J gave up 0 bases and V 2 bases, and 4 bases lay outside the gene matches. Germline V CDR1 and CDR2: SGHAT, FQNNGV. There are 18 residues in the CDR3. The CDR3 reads CASSLLDRGRSGANVLTF. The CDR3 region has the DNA TGTGCCAGCAGCTTACTCGACAGGGGGCGCTCTGGGGCCAACGTCCTGACTTTC.

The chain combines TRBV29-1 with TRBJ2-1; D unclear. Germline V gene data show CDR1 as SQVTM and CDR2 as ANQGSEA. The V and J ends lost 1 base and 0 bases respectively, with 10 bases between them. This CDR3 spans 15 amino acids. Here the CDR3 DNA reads TGCAGCGTTGAAGTCGATGAGAGCTCCTACAATGAGCAGTTCTTC. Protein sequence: CSVEVDESSYNEQFF.

The CDR3 DNA sequence: TGTGCCACAGCACAGGGGGGCGGCACTGAAGCTTTCTTT. Translating it yields CATAQGGGTEAFF. J is TRBJ1-1 and V is TRBV15, with 8 bases lining up with TRBD1. V shed 9 bases, J shed 4 bases, and the junction held 7 bases outside the gene matches. The CDR3 is made up of 13 amino acids. Germline V CDR1 and CDR2: LNHNV, YYDKDF (reference sequence).

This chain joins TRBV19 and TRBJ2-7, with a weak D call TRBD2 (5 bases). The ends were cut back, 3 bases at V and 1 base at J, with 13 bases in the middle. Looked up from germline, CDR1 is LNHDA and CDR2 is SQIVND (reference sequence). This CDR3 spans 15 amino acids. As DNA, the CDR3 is TGTGCCAGTAGTATTCCGTCTAGCCCATCCTACGAGCAGTACTTC. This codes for CASSIPSSPSYEQYF.

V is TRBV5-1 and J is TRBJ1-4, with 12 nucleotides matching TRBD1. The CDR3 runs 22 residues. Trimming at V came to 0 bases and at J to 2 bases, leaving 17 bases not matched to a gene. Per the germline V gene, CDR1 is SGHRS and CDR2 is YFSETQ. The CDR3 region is CASSLEGQGALGAPVTNEKLFF. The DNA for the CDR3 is TGCGCCAGCAGCTTGGAGGGACAGGGGGCGCTCGGGGCCCCAGTGACTAATGAAAAACTGTTTTTT.

The CDR3 sequence is CASSLVSSYEQYF. The CDR3 DNA sequence: TGTGCCAGCAGCCTAGTTAGCTCCTACGAGCAGTACTTC. The chain couples TRBV6-6 to TRBJ2-7; D gene ambiguous. The CDR3 totals 13 residues. Germline CDR1 MNHNY, CDR2 SVGAGI (reference sequence). Trimming took 6 bases from V and 0 from J, leaving 9 bases between them.

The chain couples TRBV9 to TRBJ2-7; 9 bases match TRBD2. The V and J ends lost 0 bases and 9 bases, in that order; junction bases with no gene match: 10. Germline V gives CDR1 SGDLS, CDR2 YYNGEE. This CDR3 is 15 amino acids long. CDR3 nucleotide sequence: TGTGCCAGCAGCGTAGAGAGCGGGAGGTCCCCCCGGCAGTACTTC. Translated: CASSVESGRSPRQYF. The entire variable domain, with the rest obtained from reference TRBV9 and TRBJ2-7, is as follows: DSGVTQTPKHLITATGQRVTLRCSPRSGDLSVYWYQQSLDQGLQFLIQYYNGEERAKGNILERFSAQQFPDLHSELNLSSLELGDSALYFCASSVESGRSPRQYFGPGTRLTVT.

The CDR3 sequence is CASSEPARWVREQYF. The CDR3 bases are TGCGCCAGCAGTGAACCGGCTAGATGGGTGAGAGAGCAGTACTTC. V gene TRBV10-1 combines with J gene TRBJ2-7; D gene unclear. CDR3 length: 15 amino acids. Trimming stripped 3 bases from V and 7 bases from J, with 19 bases between. CDR1 WNHNN and CDR2 SYGVQD come from the germline V gene (reference sequence).

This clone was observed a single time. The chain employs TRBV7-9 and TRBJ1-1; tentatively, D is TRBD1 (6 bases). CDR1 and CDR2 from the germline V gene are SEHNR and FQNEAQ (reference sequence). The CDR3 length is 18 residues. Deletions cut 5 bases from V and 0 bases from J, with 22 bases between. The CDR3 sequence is CASSAGAIGGPMNTEAFF. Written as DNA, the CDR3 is TGTGCCAGCAGCGCCGGGGCAATTGGGGGCCCCATGAACACTGAAGCTTTCTTT. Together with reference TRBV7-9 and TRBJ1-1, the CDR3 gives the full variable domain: DTGVSQNPRHKITKRGQNVTFRCDPISEHNRLYWYRQTLGQGPEFLTYFQNEAQLEKSRLLSDRFSAERPKGSFSTLEIQRTEQGDSAMYLCASSAGAIGGPMNTEAFFGQGTRLTVV.

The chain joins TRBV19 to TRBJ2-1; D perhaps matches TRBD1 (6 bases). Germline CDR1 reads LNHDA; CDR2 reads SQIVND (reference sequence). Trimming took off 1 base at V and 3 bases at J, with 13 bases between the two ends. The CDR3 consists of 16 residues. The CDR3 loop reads CASSIVGRGDYNEQFF. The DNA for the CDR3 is TGTGCCAGTAGTATAGTAGGCAGGGGAGACTACAATGAGCAGTTCTTC.

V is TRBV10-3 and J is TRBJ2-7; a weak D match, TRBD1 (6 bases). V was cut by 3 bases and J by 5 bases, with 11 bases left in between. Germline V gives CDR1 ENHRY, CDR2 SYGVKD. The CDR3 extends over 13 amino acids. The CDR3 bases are TGTGCCATCAGTGACCTACAGGGAGACGAGCAGTACTTC. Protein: CAISDLQGDEQYF.

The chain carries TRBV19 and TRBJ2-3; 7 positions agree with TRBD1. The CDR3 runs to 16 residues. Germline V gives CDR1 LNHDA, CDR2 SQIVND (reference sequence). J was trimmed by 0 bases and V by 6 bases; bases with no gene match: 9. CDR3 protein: CASRPDRASSTDTQYF. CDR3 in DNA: TGTGCCAGTAGGCCAGACAGGGCATCTAGCACAGATACGCAGTATTTT. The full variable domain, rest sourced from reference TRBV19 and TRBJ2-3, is DGGITQSPKYLFRKEGQNVTLSCEQNLNHDAMYWYRQDPGQGLRLIYYSQIVNDFQKGDIAEGYSVSREKKESFPLTVTSAQKNPTAFYLCASRPDRASSTDTQYFGPGTRLTVL.

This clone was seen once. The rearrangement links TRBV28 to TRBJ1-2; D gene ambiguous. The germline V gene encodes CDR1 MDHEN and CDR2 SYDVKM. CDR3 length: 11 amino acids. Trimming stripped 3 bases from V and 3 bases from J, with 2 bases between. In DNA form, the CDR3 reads TGTGCCAGCAGTTTCGACTATGGCTACACCTTC. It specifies CASSFDYGYTF.

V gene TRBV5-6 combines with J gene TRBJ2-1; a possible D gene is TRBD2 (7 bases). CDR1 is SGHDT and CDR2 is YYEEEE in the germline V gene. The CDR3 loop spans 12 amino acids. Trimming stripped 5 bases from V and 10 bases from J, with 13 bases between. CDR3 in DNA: TGTGCCAGCAGGGGGGGGGCCAAGGAGCAGTTCTTC. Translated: CASRGGAKEQFF.

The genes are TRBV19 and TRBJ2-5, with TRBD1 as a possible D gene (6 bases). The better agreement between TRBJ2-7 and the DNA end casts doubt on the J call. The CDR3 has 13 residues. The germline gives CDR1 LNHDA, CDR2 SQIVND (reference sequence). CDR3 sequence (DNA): TGTGCCAGTAGTGGACAGAACTCCTACGAGCAGTACTTC. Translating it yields CASSGQNSYEQYF.

The CDR3 DNA reads as TGCGCCAGCAGCCTAGGGGACAGGGTGAGAACCGGGGAGCTGTTTTTT. As protein: CASSLGDRVRTGELFF. V is TRBV5-1 and J is TRBJ2-2, with 9 bases lining up with TRBD1. This CDR3 is built from 16 residues. V was pared by 4 bases and J by 5 bases, with 9 bases of the junction left unmatched. CDR1 is SGHRS, CDR2 YFSETQ, per germline.